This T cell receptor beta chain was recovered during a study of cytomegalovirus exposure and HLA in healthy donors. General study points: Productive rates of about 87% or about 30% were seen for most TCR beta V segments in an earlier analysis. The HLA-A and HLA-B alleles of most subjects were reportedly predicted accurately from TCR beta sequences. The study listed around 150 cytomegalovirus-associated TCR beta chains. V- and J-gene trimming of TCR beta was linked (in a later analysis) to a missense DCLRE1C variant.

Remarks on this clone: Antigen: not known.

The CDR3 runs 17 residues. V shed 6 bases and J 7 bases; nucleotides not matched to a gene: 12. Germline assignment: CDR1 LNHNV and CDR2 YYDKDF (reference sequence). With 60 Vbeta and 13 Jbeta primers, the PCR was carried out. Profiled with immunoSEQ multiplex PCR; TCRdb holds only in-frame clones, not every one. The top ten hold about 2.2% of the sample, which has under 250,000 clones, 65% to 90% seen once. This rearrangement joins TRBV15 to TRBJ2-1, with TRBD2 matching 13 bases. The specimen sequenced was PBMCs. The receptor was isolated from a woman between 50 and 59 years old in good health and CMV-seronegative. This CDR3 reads CATRVLGGLAGENEQFF. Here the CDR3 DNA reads TGTGCCACCAGAGTCTTGGGAGGACTAGCGGGGGAGAATGAGCAGTTCTTC.